These T cell receptor beta chains were read from a single sample in a study of blood T cell repertoires in COVID-19. TCRdb's copy holds only in-frame clones and misses some; the assay was immunoSEQ multiplex PCR. The table lists 35,000 or so clones, around 90% of them singletons, with about an eighth in the top ten. Specimen: peripheral blood. The receptors here all came from a man aged 65-85 years with acute or convalescent COVID-19. Both conserved end residues are part of each CDR3. D genes are given only for firm matches. The listing skips clone size in some rows; elsewhere it reads once, few, many or a size class.

TRBJ2-1 NA TRBV6-5 NA TGTGCCAGCAGTTACTCAGAGACTGGCAATGAGCAGTTCTTC CASSYSETGNEQFF
TRBJ1-4 NA TRBV20-1 NA TGCAGTGCTTGGGACATAGAAAAACTGTTTTTT CSAWDIEKLFF
TRBJ2-7 NA TRBV5-1 NA TGCGCCAGCAGGAGCCTAGCGAACGAGCAGTACTTC CASRSLANEQYF
TRBJ2-1 NA TRBV24-1 NA TGTGCCACCTTCCCAAGGGGGTGCTCCTACAATGAGCAGTTCTTC CATFPRGCSYNEQFF
TRBJ2-3 NA TRBV19 once TGTGCCAGTAGTATCCTAGGGGTAGATACGCAGTATTTT CASSILGVDTQYF
TRBJ2-1 TRBD2 TRBV11-3 NA TGTGCCAGCAGCATCTCCGGGACTAGCGTTGGGAATGAGCAGTTCTTC CASSISGTSVGNEQFF
TRBJ1-5 NA TRBV28 few TGTGCCAGCAGTTTAGACGGACAGCAGCCCCAGCATTTT CASSLDGQQPQHF
TRBJ1-2 TRBD1 TRBV10-1 NA TGCGCCAGCAGCCCCCTCCCCGGGACAGGGGCCCACTACGGCTACACCTTC CASSPLPGTGAHYGYTF
TRBJ1-5 NA TRBV27 NA TGTGCCAGCAGTCCAGGACAGTTTGGTCAGCCCCAGCATTTT CASSPGQFGQPQHF
TRBJ2-7 NA TRBV6-2/TRBV6-3 NA TGTGCCAGCAGCTTATTCGGAACAGGCTCTTTCTACGAGCAGTACTTC CASSLFGTGSFYEQYF
TRBJ1-2 TRBD1 TRBV6-5 once TGTGCCAGCAGTTACACGACCGCCCTCGGGACAGATGGCTACACCTTC CASSYTTALGTDGYTF
TRBJ2-1 NA TRBV5-1 NA TGCGCCAGCAGCTGGACCATAGCGGTTCGAGCGGCCAATGAGCAGTTCTTC CASSWTIAVRAANEQFF
TRBJ1-3 NA TRBV3-1/TRBV3-2 NA TGTGCCAGCAGCCAAGGGGGAGGTTATGGAAACACCATATATTTT CASSQGGGYGNTIYF
TRBJ1-2 NA TRBV19 few TGTGCCAGTAGTATAGAGGCAGGTGCCTATGGCTACACCTTC CASSIEAGAYGYTF
TRBJ1-5 NA TRBV3-1/TRBV3-2 NA TGTGCCAGCAGCCCCGGGAGGGGGACTCAGCCCCAGCATTTT CASSPGRGTQPQHF
TRBJ1-1 NA TRBV6-5 NA TGTGCCAGCATCGATTGGGGGCTGAACACTGAAGCTTTCTTT CASIDWGLNTEAFF
TRBJ2-5 NA TRBV11-3 NA TGTGCCAGCAGCCCGGCAGGCCAAGAGACCCAGTACTTC CASSPAGQETQYF
TRBJ2-1 NA TRBV29-1 few TGCAGCGTAGGACTTGGCAATGAGCAGTTCTTC CSVGLGNEQFF
TRBJ2-5 NA TRBV11-2 NA TGTGCCAGCGGCAGAGAGACCCAGTACTTC CASGRETQYF
TRBJ2-7 TRBD2 TRBV7-2 NA TGTGCCAGCAGCTTAGGGGGAGGGGCGGCCGATTCCTACGAGCAGTACTTC CASSLGGGAADSYEQYF
TRBJ2-7 NA TRBV3-1/TRBV3-2 few TGTGCCAGCAGCCAAACGTCCCGGGGGAGGCAGTACTTC CASSQTSRGRQYF
TRBJ2-7 NA TRBV3-1/TRBV3-2 NA TGTGCCAGCAGCCAATCTAGGCGGGACGAGCAGTACTTC CASSQSRRDEQYF
TRBJ2-3 TRBD1 TRBV9 NA TGTGCCAGCAGCGAGACAGGGGGCGAGACAGATACGCAGTATTTT CASSETGGETDTQYF
TRBJ2-7 NA TRBV3-1/TRBV3-2 NA TGTGCCAGCAGCCAAGACTGGGCTAGCCGTTCCTACGAGCAGTACTTC CASSQDWASRSYEQYF
TRBJ2-7 TRBD2 TRBV6-2/TRBV6-3 NA TGTGCCAGCAGTTACTCCGCCGGGACTAGCGTCTACGAGCAGTACTTC CASSYSAGTSVYEQYF
TRBJ2-7 NA TRBV15 NA TGTGCCACCTCCGTTAGGGAGTACGAGCAGTACTTC CATSVREYEQYF
TRBJ2-1 TRBD2 TRBV6-5 NA TGTGCCAGCAGTTCGACTAGCGGGAGTTGGTCGCAGTTCTTC CASSSTSGSWSQFF
TRBJ2-3 NA TRBV21-1 NA TGTGCCACCGAAACAGACAGGGTTTACGATACGCAGTATTTT CATETDRVYDTQYF
TRBJ1-6 NA TRBV7-3 NA TGTGCCAGCAGCCCCGACTGGAATTCACCCCTCCACTTT CASSPDWNSPLHF
TRBJ1-2 NA TRBV3-1/TRBV3-2 NA TGTGCCAGCAGCCTGGACAGTCATGCGAGCTATGGCTACACCTTC CASSLDSHASYGYTF
TRBJ2-1 NA TRBV7-2 NA TGTGCCAGCAGCTTCTCCGGGGGTGAGCAGTTCTTC CASSFSGGEQFF
TRBJ1-1 NA TRBV6-2/TRBV6-3 NA TGTGCCAGCAGTTACTCGTACGAGTTAAGGAACACTGAAGCTTTCTTT CASSYSYELRNTEAFF